This T cell receptor beta chain is drawn from a study of regulatory T cells in long-lasting Graves disease. Study-level results: With persistent disease, TRBV28, TRBJ1-2 and TRBJ2-5 were the favored segments. More public clonotypes were shared by persistent patients (2,741) than by new patients (roughly 870).

CDR1 and CDR2 (germline): MNHEY, SVGEGT. V lost 2 bases, J lost 4 bases, and 5 bases stayed unmatched. The CDR3 runs to 15 residues. This clonotype was observed many times. Its specificity is not known. Arm-PCR of CDR3 regions and iRepertoire HTBI primers were used to build TCR beta libraries. TCRdb re-analysed the multiplex PCR reads in MiXCR, keeping a single row per CDR3 protein. In the table there are approximately 460,000 distinct CDR3 sequences, 16% of which are singletons. Time point specified: newly diagnosed GD, antithyroid drugs for less than 3 months. From RNA extracted from PBMCs, the TCR library was made. The same data also contributed to another study, on T cells in Graves' hyperthyroidism and ophthalmopathy. That paper adds: The HTBI primer set served for first-round RT-PCR of the TCR CDR3.

Sequencing was performed on peripheral blood mononuclear cells (PBMCs), taken at new diagnosis, from a patient treated with antithyroid drugs. The clonotype comes from a young woman with Graves disease. The rearrangement links TRBV6-2 or TRBV6-3 to TRBJ2-3; 8 nucleotides line up with TRBD2. The CDR3 DNA follows: TGTGCCAGCAGTTACCGCGGGACTAGTTCAGATACGCAGTATTTT. Translation gives CASSYRGTSSDTQYF.